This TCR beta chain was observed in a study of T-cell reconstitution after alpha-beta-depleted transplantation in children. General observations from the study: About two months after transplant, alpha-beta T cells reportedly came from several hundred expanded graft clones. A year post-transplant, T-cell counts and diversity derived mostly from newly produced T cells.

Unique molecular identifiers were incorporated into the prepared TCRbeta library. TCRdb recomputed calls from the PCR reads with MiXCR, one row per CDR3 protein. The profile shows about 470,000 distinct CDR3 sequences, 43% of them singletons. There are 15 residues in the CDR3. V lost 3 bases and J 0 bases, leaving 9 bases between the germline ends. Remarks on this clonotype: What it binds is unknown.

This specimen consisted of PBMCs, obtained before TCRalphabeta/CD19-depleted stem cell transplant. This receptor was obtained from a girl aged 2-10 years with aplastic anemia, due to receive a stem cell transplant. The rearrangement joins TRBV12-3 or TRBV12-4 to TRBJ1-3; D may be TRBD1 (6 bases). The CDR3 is CASSLKGVSGNTIYF. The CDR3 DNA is TGTGCCAGCAGTTTGAAGGGGGTCTCTGGAAACACCATATATTTT.